Below, 5 T cell receptor beta chains from the same sample are listed, as sequenced in a study of Graves' ophthalmopathy and Graves' hyperthyroidism (dated by TCRdb to the late 2010s). The sequencer listed for this sample is Illumina HiSeq 2000. For repertoire sequencing, the TCR beta CDR3 regions were amplified from RNA transcripts. HTBI primers and the Qiagen OneStep RT-PCR kit were used in a first-round RT-PCR, which was followed by a second-round multiplex PCR, size selection and purification. TCRdb trimmed public reads at Q25 via fastp, called clones via MiXCR and kept in-frame beta chains. One record per CDR3 amino acid sequence lists the most common genes and DNA. The sample contains about 160,000 distinct CDR3 sequences, approximately 40% of them found a single time. The top ten hold roughly 9% of the sample. The source material was peripheral blood. The receptor set was obtained from a man younger than 45 with Graves' ophthalmopathy. Donor details come from another sample of the same person, matched by shared clones.

This chain links TRBV6-5 with TRBJ2-7, with D unclear. V lost 2 bases and J 2 bases, leaving 10 bases between the germline ends. CDR1 and CDR2 from the germline V gene are MNHEY and SVGAGI. The length of the CDR3 is 14 residues. CDR3 in amino acids: CASSYGSEAYEQYF. CDR3 DNA: TGTGCCAGCAGTTACGGGTCCGAGGCCTACGAGCAGTACTTC.

Many counts were recorded for this clonotype. The chain joins TRBV6-2 or TRBV6-3 to TRBJ2-7; D gene unclear. Trimming removed 2 bases from V and 6 bases from J, with 17 bases in between. This CDR3 spans 15 amino acids. In germline, CDR1 is MNHEY, CDR2 SVGEGT. CDR3 coding DNA: TGTGCCAGCAGTTACAATTTCGGACGATGGGGCGAGCAGTACTTC. Its protein product is CASSYNFGRWGEQYF.

This clonotype appeared many times. V usage is TRBV6-2 or TRBV6-3 and J usage is TRBJ2-7; 8 bases agree with TRBD2. Germline V gene data show CDR1 as MNHEY and CDR2 as SVGEGT. This CDR3 region has 17 residues. V dropped 2 bases and J dropped 0; count of bases not matched to a gene: 9. CDR3 bases: TGTGCCAGCAGTTACGCGTCTAGCGGGTTGCCCTCCTACGAGCAGTACTTC. It specifies CASSYASSGLPSYEQYF.

This clonotype was counted many times. The chain links TRBV20-1 to TRBJ2-7; TRBD1 matches 11 bases. Germline loops: CDR1 DFQATT, CDR2 SNEGSKA (reference sequence). The V segment lost 3 bases and the J segment 7 bases; nucleotides outside the gene matches: 5. The CDR3 spans 13 residues. The CDR3 spells CSASGQGAVEQYF. The CDR3, as DNA: TGCAGTGCTAGCGGACAGGGGGCAGTTGAGCAGTACTTC.

This clonotype was detected ten times or more. The chain recombines TRBV20-1 with TRBJ1-2, with D unclear. The V gene's germline CDR1 is DFQATT and CDR2 SNEGSKA (reference sequence). V was clipped by 2 bases and J by 5 bases, with 12 bases between them. The CDR3 runs 13 residues. The CDR3 spells CSARNEGLYGYTF. DNA of the CDR3: TGCAGTGCTAGAAACGAAGGATTGTATGGCTACACCTTC.